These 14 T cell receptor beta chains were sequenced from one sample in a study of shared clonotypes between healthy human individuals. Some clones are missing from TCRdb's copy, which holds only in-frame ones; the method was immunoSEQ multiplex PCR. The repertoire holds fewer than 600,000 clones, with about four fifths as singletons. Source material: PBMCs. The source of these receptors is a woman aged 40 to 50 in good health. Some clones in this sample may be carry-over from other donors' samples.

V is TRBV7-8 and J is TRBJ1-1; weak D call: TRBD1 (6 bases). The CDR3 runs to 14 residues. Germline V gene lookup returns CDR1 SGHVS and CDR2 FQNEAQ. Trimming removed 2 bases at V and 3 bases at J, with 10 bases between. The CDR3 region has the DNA TGTGCCAGCAGCTTATCGGCAGGGGACACTGAAGCTTTCTTT. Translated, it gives CASSLSAGDTEAFF.

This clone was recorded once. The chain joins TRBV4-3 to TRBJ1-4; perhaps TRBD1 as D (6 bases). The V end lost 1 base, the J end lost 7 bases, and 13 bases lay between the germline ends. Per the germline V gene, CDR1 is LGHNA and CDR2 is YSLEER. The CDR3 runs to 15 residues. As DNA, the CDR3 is TGCGCCAGCAGCCAAGCCAGGGGAGATGGTGAAAAACTGTTTTTT. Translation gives CASSQARGDGEKLFF.

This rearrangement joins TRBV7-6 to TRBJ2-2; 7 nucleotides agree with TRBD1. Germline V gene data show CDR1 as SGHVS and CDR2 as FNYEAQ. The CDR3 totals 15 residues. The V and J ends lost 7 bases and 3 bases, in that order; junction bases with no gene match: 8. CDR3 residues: CASKRQGSDTGELFF. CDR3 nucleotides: TGTGCCAGCAAAAGACAGGGCAGCGACACCGGGGAGCTGTTTTTT.

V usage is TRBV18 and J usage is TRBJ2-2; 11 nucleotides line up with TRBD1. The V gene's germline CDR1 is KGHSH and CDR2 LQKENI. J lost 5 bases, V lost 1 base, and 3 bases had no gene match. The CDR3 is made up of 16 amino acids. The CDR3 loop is CASSPRTGGSTGELFF. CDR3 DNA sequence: TGTGCCAGCTCACCACGGACAGGGGGCTCGACCGGGGAGCTGTTTTTT.

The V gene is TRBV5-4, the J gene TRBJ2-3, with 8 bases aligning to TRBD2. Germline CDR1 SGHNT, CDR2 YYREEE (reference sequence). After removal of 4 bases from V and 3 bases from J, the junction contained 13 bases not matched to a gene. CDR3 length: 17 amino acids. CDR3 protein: CASSPAGGAGVTDTQYF. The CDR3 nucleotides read TGTGCCAGCAGCCCCGCCGGGGGAGCGGGAGTGACAGATACGCAGTATTTT. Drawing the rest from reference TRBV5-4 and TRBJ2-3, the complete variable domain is ETGVTQSPTHLIKTRGQQVTLRCSSQSGHNTVSWYQQALGQGPQFIFQYYREEENGRGNFPPRFSGLQFPNYSSELNVNALELDDSALYLCASSPAGGAGVTDTQYFGPGTRLTVL.

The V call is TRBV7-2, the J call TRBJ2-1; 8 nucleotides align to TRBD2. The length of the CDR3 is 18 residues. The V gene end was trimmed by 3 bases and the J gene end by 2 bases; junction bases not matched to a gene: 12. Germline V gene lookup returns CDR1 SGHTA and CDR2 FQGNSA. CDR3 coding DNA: TGTGCCAGCAGCTTTATACGGCCCCGGGAGGGGACCTACAATGAGCAGTTCTTC. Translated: CASSFIRPREGTYNEQFF. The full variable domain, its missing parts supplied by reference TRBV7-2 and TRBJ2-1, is GAGVSQSPSNKVTEKGKDVELRCDPISGHTALYWYRQSLGQGLEFLIYFQGNSAPDKSGLPSDRFSAERTGGSVSTLTIQRTQQEDSAVYLCASSFIRPREGTYNEQFFGPGTRLTVL.

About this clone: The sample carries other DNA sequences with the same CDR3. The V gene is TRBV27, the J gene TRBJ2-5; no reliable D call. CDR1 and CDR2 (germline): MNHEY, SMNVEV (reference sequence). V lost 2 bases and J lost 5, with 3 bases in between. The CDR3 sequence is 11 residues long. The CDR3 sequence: CASSLGETQYF. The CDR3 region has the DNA TGTGCCAGCAGTTTAGGGGAGACCCAGTACTTC.

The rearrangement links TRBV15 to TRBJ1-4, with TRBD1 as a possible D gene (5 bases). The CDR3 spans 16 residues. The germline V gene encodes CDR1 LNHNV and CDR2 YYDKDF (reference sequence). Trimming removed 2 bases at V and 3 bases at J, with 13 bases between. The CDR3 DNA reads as TGTGCCACCAGCAGAAACCTGGGGGGATCTAATGAAAAACTGTTTTTT. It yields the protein CATSRNLGGSNEKLFF.

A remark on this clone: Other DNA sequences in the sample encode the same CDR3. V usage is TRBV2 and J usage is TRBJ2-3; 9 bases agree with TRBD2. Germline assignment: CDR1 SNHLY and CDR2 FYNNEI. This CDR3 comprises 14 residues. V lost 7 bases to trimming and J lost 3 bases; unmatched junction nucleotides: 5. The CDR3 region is CASNPTSGTDTQYF. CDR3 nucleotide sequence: TGTGCCAGCAATCCTACTAGCGGGACAGATACGCAGTATTTT.

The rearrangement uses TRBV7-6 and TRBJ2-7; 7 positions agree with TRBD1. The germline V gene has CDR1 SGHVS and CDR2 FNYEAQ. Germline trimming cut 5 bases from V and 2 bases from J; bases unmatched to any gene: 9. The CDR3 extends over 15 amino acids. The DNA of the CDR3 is TGTGCCAGCAGCCCTCAAACAGGGGCGGCCTACGAGCAGTACTTC. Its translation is CASSPQTGAAYEQYF.

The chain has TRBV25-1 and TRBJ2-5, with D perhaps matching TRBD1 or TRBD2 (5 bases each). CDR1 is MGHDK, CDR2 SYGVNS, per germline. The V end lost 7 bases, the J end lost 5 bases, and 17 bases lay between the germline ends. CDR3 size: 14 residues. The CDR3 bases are TGTGCCAGCACCGACCGGGGAGAGGGGGAGACCCAGTACTTC. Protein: CASTDRGEGETQYF.

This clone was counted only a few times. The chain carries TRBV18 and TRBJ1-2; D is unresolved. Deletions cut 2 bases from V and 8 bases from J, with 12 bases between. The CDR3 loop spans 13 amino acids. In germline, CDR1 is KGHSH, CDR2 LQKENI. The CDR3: CASSPLQDEGYTF. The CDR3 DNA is TGTGCCAGCTCACCATTGCAGGACGAGGGCTACACCTTC.

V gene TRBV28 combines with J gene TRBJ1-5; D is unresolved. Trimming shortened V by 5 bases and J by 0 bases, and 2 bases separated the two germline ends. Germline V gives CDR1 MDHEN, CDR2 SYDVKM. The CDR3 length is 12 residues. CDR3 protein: CASSDSNQPQHF. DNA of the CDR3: TGTGCCAGCAGTGATAGCAATCAGCCCCAGCATTTT.

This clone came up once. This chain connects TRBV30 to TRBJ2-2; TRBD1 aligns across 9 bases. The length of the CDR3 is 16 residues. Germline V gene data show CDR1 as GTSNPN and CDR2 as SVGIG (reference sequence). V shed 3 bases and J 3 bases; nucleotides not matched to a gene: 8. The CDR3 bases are TGTGCCTGGAGGGGACAGGGCGGACTGTACACCGGGGAGCTGTTTTTT. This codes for CAWRGQGGLYTGELFF.